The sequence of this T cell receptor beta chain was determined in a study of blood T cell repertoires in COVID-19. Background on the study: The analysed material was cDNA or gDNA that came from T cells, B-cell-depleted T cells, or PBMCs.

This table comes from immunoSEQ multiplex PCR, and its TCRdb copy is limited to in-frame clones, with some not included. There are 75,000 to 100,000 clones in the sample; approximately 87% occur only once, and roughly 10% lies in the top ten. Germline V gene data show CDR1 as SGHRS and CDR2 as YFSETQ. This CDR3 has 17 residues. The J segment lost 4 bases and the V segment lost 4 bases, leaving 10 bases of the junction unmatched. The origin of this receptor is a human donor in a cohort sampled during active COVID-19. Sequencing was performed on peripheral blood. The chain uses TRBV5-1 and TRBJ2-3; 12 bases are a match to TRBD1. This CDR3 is CASSGDRGRYPPDTQYF. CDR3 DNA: TGCGCCAGCAGCGGGGACAGGGGGCGATATCCTCCAGATACGCAGTATTTT.